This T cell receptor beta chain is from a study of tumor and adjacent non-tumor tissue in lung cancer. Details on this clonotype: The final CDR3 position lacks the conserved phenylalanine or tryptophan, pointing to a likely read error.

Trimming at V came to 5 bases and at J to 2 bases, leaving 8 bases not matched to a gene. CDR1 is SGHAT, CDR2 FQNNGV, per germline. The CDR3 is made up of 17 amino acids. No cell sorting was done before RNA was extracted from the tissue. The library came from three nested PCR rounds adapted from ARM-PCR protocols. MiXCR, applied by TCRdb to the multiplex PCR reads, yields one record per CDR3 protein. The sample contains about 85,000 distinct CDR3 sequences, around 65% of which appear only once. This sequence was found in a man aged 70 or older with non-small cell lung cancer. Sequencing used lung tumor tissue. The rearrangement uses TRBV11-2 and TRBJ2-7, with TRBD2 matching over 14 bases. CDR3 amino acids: CASSPGGTSGSPYEQYL. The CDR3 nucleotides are TGTGCCAGCAGCCCGGGAGGGACTAGCGGGAGTCCCTACGAGCAGTACCTC.